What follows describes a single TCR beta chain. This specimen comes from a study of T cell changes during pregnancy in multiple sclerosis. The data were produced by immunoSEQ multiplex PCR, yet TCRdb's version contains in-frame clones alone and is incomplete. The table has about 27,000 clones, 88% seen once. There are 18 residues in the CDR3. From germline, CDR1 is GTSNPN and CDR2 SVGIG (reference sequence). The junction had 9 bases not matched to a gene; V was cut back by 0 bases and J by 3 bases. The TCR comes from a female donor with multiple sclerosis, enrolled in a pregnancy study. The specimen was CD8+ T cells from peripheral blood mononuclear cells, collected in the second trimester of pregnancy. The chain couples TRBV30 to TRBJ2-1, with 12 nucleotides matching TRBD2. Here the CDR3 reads CAWSVIHLAGGGYNEQFF. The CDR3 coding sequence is TGTGCCTGGAGTGTAATACACCTAGCGGGGGGGGGCTACAATGAGCAGTTCTTC.